Following are 27 T cell receptor beta chains from one sample sequenced in a study of shared clonotypes between healthy human individuals. Clones were sequenced by immunoSEQ multiplex PCR, and TCRdb holds only the in-frame ones, with some missing. The repertoire holds about 480,000 clones, with 79% as singletons. Source material: PBMCs. Every receptor here comes from a woman in her thirties or forties in good health. Some clones in this sample may be carry-over from other donors' samples.

The CDR3 sequence is CASSEDLGADEKLFF. The CDR3 DNA reads TGTGCCAGCAGCGAGGACCTGGGAGCGGATGAAAAACTGTTTTTT. J is TRBJ1-4 and V is TRBV9; D uncertain. Trimming stripped 3 bases from V and 6 bases from J, with 15 bases between. Germline assignment: CDR1 SGDLS and CDR2 YYNGEE. The CDR3 totals 15 residues.

The rearrangement joins TRBV7-6 to TRBJ2-1, with TRBD1 identical over 8 bases. V lost 4 bases, J lost 1 base, and 3 bases stayed unmatched. The CDR3 spans 15 residues. Germline CDR1 reads SGHVS; CDR2 reads FNYEAQ. The CDR3 nucleotides are TGTGCCAGCAGCTCCCGGACAGGGTCCTACAATGAGCAGTTCTTC. Protein sequence: CASSSRTGSYNEQFF.

The rearrangement links TRBV19 to TRBJ1-5; D is perhaps TRBD1 (6 bases). CDR3 length equals 16 residues. Per the germline V gene, CDR1 is LNHDA and CDR2 is SQIVND (reference sequence). V lost 4 bases, J lost 0 bases, and 13 bases lay in between. The DNA for the CDR3 is TGTGCCAGTAGTAGTGACAGGACCTATAGCAATCAGCCCCAGCATTTT. This sequence encodes CASSSDRTYSNQPQHF.

The chain joins TRBV10-2 to TRBJ2-1, with 10 nucleotides matching TRBD2. The germline V gene has CDR1 WSHSY and CDR2 SAAADI. V shed 2 bases, J shed 3 bases, and the junction held 4 bases outside the gene matches. The CDR3 has 16 residues. The CDR3: CASSEPSGGLYNEQFF. The CDR3 region has the DNA TGCGCCAGCAGTGAGCCTAGCGGGGGACTCTACAATGAGCAGTTCTTC.

The chain joins TRBV7-2 to TRBJ1-5; tentatively, D is TRBD1 (6 bases). The CDR3 sequence is 15 residues long. Germline V lookup: CDR1 SGHTA, CDR2 FQGNSA. V shed 6 bases and J shed 1 base, with 13 bases lying between them. The CDR3 sequence: CASRWTEGSNQPQHF. The CDR3 DNA reads TGTGCCAGCAGGTGGACAGAGGGGAGCAATCAGCCCCAGCATTTT.

About this clone itself: Other DNA sequences in the sample encode the same CDR3. The chain links TRBV2 to TRBJ2-3, with D uncertain. Per the germline V gene, CDR1 is SNHLY and CDR2 is FYNNEI. The V and J ends lost 8 bases and 1 base respectively, with 7 bases between them. This CDR3 has 12 amino acids. CDR3 region: CASGQGTDTQYF. In DNA, the CDR3 is TGTGCCAGCGGGCAGGGCACAGATACGCAGTATTTT.

About this clone itself: The sample has other DNA sequences that encode this CDR3 too. The rearrangement links TRBV4-3 to TRBJ2-3; D gene uncertain. The CDR3 totals 13 residues. Germline CDR1 reads LGHNA; CDR2 reads YSLEER. V shed 0 bases and J shed 6 bases, with 7 bases lying between them. DNA for the CDR3: TGCGCCAGCAGCCAAGATGTGGCCGATACGCAGTATTTT. Its protein is CASSQDVADTQYF.

This clone was seen only once. This likely traces to a read error, being one base from a far larger clone. The chain is built from TRBV6-6 and TRBJ2-5; D gene uncertain. In germline, CDR1 is MNHNY, CDR2 SVGAGI (reference sequence). This CDR3 has 13 amino acids. The CDR3 DNA reads as TGTGCCGGCAGCCCTCAGCCCCAGGAGACCCAGTACTTC. Its translation is CAGSPQPQETQYF.

The rearrangement uses TRBV7-9 and TRBJ2-3, with 13 bases that match TRBD2. Germline V lookup: CDR1 SEHNR, CDR2 FQNEAQ (reference sequence). After removal of 4 bases from V and 0 bases from J, the junction contained 4 bases not matched to a gene. The CDR3 runs to 17 residues. Written as DNA, the CDR3 is TGTGCCAGCAGCTCGGGACTAGCGGGACGAAGCACAGATACGCAGTATTTT. Amino acid sequence: CASSSGLAGRSTDTQYF.

Worth noting for this clone: The junction differs from germline at one of its ends, possibly a read error. The J gene is TRBJ2-2, the V gene TRBV7-7; maybe TRBD1 (6 bases). CDR3 length: 14 residues. Germline loops: CDR1 SSHAT, CDR2 FNYEAQ (reference sequence). The CDR3 sequence: CASSLDRHTGELFF. The CDR3 DNA is TGTGCTAGCAGCTTGGACAGACACACCGGGGAGCTGTTTTTT.

The sample holds a few counts of this clone. The CDR3 DNA follows: TGTGCCAGTAGTATCGTGGCAGGGGTCAATCAGCCCCAGCATTTT. Protein: CASSIVAGVNQPQHF. The chain couples TRBV19 to TRBJ1-5; D is possibly TRBD1 (6 bases). The CDR3 runs 15 residues. The V gene lost 3 bases and the J gene lost 3 bases, with 12 bases spanning the gap. CDR1 is LNHDA, CDR2 SQIVND, per germline (reference sequence).

V usage is TRBV7-2 and J usage is TRBJ1-1; D possibly corresponds to TRBD1 (6 bases). This CDR3 has 14 residues. Germline CDR1 and CDR2: SGHTA and FQGNSA. The V end was cut by 6 bases, the J end by 6 bases, with 17 bases between. The CDR3 is CASRPNRGNAEAFF. CDR3 nucleotides: TGTGCCAGCAGACCTAATAGGGGGAATGCTGAAGCTTTCTTT. The full variable domain, in which reference TRBV7-2 and TRBJ1-1 provide the parts outside the CDR3, is GAGVSQSPSNKVTEKGKDVELRCDPISGHTALYWYRQSLGQGLEFLIYFQGNSAPDKSGLPSDRFSAERTGGSVSTLTIQRTQQEDSAVYLCASRPNRGNAEAFFGQGTRLTVV.

This clone came up a few times. V gene TRBV19 combines with J gene TRBJ1-2; the match to TRBD1 covers 11 bases. From germline, CDR1 is LNHDA and CDR2 SQIVND (reference sequence). J gave up 5 bases and V 5 bases, and 10 bases lay outside the gene matches. The CDR3 length is 16 residues. CDR3 coding DNA: TGTGCCAGTAGTCCCGGGACAGGGGGATATACGTATGGCTACACCTTC. Translating it yields CASSPGTGGYTYGYTF.

The chain couples TRBV4-1 to TRBJ2-7, with D perhaps assigned TRBD1 or TRBD2 (5 bases each). V shed 6 bases and J shed 6 bases, with 15 bases lying between them. CDR3 length equals 13 residues. Germline V gene lookup returns CDR1 MGHRA and CDR2 YSYEKL. This CDR3 is CASRGTGNIEQYF. The DNA of the CDR3 is TGCGCCAGCAGAGGGACGGGGAATATCGAGCAGTACTTC.

This chain joins TRBV7-9 and TRBJ2-7; the match to TRBD2 covers 12 bases. This CDR3 has 16 residues. V lost 3 bases to trimming and J lost 2 bases; unmatched junction nucleotides: 5. The germline CDR1 and CDR2 sequences are SEHNR and FQNEAQ (reference sequence). The CDR3 nucleotides read TGTGCCAGCAGCTTTGGACTAGCGGGAAATCCCTACGAGCAGTACTTC. Protein sequence: CASSFGLAGNPYEQYF.

The V and J genes are TRBV5-1 and TRBJ2-1; 8 nucleotides align to TRBD2. The J segment lost 6 bases and the V segment lost 2 bases, leaving 1 base of the junction unmatched. The CDR3 loop spans 13 amino acids. Germline V gene lookup returns CDR1 SGHRS and CDR2 YFSETQ. CDR3 coding DNA: TGCGCCAGCAGCTTAGGGACTAGCAATGAGCAGTTCTTC. It encodes CASSLGTSNEQFF.

The chain carries TRBV5-1 and TRBJ2-5; D gene ambiguous. Trimming stripped 2 bases from V and 1 base from J, with 6 bases between. The CDR3 runs to 13 residues. Germline V gene lookup returns CDR1 SGHRS and CDR2 YFSETQ. CDR3 sequence reads: CASSFRSQETQYF. DNA for the CDR3: TGCGCCAGCAGCTTCAGGTCCCAAGAGACCCAGTACTTC.

This chain links TRBV7-8 with TRBJ2-1, with D perhaps assigned TRBD1 or TRBD2 (6 bases each). V lost 5 bases, J lost 2 bases, and 10 bases lay in between. This CDR3 contains 14 residues. The V gene's germline CDR1 is SGHVS and CDR2 FQNEAQ. Here the CDR3 reads CASSPRGPYNEQFF. Written as DNA, the CDR3 is TGTGCCAGCAGCCCCCGGGGGCCCTACAATGAGCAGTTCTTC.

The V gene is TRBV7-6, the J gene TRBJ2-2; 7 bases are shared with TRBD1. CDR3 length equals 15 residues. V dropped 8 bases and J dropped 1; count of bases not matched to a gene: 7. CDR1 and CDR2 from the germline V gene are SGHVS and FNYEAQ. The DNA of the CDR3 is TGTGCCAGCGGCAGGGGGAATCGGAACACCGGGGAGCTGTTTTTT. It is translated as CASGRGNRNTGELFF.

This clone was seen ten or more times. The V and J genes are TRBV5-1 and TRBJ2-5, with 8 bases matching TRBD1. CDR1 is SGHRS, CDR2 YFSETQ, per germline. The ends lost 3 bases at V and 1 base at J; junction bases unmatched: 5. The CDR3 runs to 15 residues. The CDR3 region has the DNA TGCGCCAGCAGCTCCCTTCAGGGGGCCCAAGAGACCCAGTACTTC. Translating it yields CASSSLQGAQETQYF. The variable domain in full, completed from reference TRBV5-1 and TRBJ2-5, reads KAGVTQTPRYLIKTRGQQVTLSCSPISGHRSVSWYQQTPGQGLQFLFEYFSETQRNKGNFPGRFSGRQFSNSRSEMNVSTLELGDSALYLCASSSLQGAQETQYFGPGTRLLVL.

The rearrangement joins TRBV5-1 to TRBJ2-1; possibly TRBD1 for D (5 bases). The CDR3 is 14 amino acids. Looked up from germline, CDR1 is SGHRS and CDR2 is YFSETQ. The V end was cut by 5 bases, the J end by 7 bases, with 16 bases between. DNA for the CDR3: TGCGCCAGCAGAACGGGCTTAGGGGCAAATGAGCAGTTCTTC. Encoded protein: CASRTGLGANEQFF.

V is TRBV7-9 and J is TRBJ2-2; D is unclear. Germline values: CDR1 SEHNR, CDR2 FQNEAQ (reference sequence). CDR3 length: 16 amino acids. Trimming removed 5 bases from V and 2 bases from J, with 15 bases in between. CDR3 DNA sequence: TGTGCCAGCAGCCCAAAGCACGTCCTAAACACCGGGGAGCTGTTTTTT. Translation: CASSPKHVLNTGELFF.

V and J are TRBV18 and TRBJ2-6, with D unresolved. The CDR3 is made up of 15 amino acids. Trimming cost V 4 bases and J 0 bases, with 7 bases left between them. From germline, CDR1 is KGHSH and CDR2 LQKENI. The CDR3 nucleotides read TGTGCCAGCTCACTAACTACCTCTGGGGCCAACGTCCTGACTTTC. It yields the protein CASSLTTSGANVLTF.

The table lists this clone with a few counts. This chain links TRBV28 with TRBJ1-4, with D uncertain. The V end was cut by 2 bases, the J end by 3 bases, with 13 bases between. CDR1 and CDR2 (germline): MDHEN, SYDVKM. This CDR3 spans 16 amino acids. CDR3 in amino acids: CASSLGGFGPNEKLFF. The CDR3 DNA reads TGTGCCAGCAGTTTAGGAGGGTTTGGTCCTAATGAAAAACTGTTTTTT.

This clone was picked up one time. V and J are TRBV6-1 and TRBJ1-1, with TRBD1 as a possible D gene (5 bases). CDR1 and CDR2 from the germline V gene are MNHNS and SASEGT. Trimming removed 5 bases from V and 5 bases from J, with 12 bases in between. The CDR3 has 13 residues. The CDR3 protein is CASSLAGSTEAFF. The DNA for the CDR3 is TGTGCCAGCAGTCTAGCAGGGTCAACTGAAGCTTTCTTT.

The chain uses TRBV30 and TRBJ2-7; D gene unclear. The CDR3 is made up of 14 amino acids. The V gene lost 3 bases and the J gene lost 0 bases, with 12 bases spanning the gap. CDR1 is GTSNPN and CDR2 is SVGIG in the germline V gene (reference sequence). The DNA of the CDR3 is TGTGCCTGGAGGGCCAGCGAGAGCTCCTACGAGCAGTACTTC. Protein: CAWRASESSYEQYF.

The V and J genes are TRBV2 and TRBJ1-2, with D hard to call. Germline CDR1 and CDR2: SNHLY and FYNNEI. This CDR3 comprises 17 residues. Trimming removed 0 bases at V and 0 bases at J, with 14 bases between. In nucleotides, the CDR3 is TGTGCCAGCAGTGAAGCGTTGGTACGGTTGGCTAACTATGGCTACACCTTC. Encoded protein: CASSEALVRLANYGYTF.